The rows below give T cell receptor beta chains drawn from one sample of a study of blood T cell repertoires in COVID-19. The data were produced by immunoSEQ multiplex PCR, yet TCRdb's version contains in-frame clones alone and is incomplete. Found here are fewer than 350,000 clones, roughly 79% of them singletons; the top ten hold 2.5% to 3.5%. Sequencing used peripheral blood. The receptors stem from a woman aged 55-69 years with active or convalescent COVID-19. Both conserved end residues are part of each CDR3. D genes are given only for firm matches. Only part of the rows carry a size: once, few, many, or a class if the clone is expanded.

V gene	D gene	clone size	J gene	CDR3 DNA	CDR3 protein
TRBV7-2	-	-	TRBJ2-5	TGTGCCAGCAACGGGGGGCCCCAAGAGACCCAGTACTTC	CASNGGPQETQYF
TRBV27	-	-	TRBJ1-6	TGTGCCAGCAGTTTATTCGGAGGGGAAGGGAGGAATTCACCCCTCCACTTT	CASSLFGGEGRNSPLHF
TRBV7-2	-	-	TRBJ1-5	TGTGCCAGCAGCTTTGGTCTGCAGGGTAAACAGCCCCAGCATTTT	CASSFGLQGKQPQHF
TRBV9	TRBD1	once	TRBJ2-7	TGTGCCAGCAGCGTAGACCCGGGACAGGGGCTGAGCGAGCAGTACTTC	CASSVDPGQGLSEQYF
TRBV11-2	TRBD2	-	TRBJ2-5	TGTGCCAGCAGCTTTGGACTAGGCGGAGAGACCCAGTACTTC	CASSFGLGGETQYF
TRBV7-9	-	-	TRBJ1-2	TGTGCCAGCAGACGGGCGGACAGTACTAACTATGGCTACACCTTC	CASRRADSTNYGYTF
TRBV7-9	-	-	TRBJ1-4	TGTGCCAGCAGCTCCCGGACAGCTAATGAAAAACTGTTTTTT	CASSSRTANEKLFF
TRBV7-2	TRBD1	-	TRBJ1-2	TGTGCCAGCAGCTTAGACACAGGGGACTATGGCTACACCTTC	CASSLDTGDYGYTF
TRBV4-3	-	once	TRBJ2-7	TGCGCCAGCAGCCAAGTATTCCTTGGCCCGACCTACGAGCAGTACTTC	CASSQVFLGPTYEQYF
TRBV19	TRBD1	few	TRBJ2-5	TGTGCCAGTAGTATAGGGACAGGGGGGCAAGAGACCCAGTACTTC	CASSIGTGGQETQYF
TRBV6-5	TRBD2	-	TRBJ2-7	TGTGCCAGCAGGGGGGGACTAGCGGACGAGCAGTACTTC	CASRGGLADEQYF
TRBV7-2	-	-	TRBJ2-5	TGTGCCAGCAGCCTCACGAGAGTCCAAGAGACCCAGTACTTC	CASSLTRVQETQYF
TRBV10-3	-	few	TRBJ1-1	TGTGCCATCAGGCCCACAGAGATGAACACTGAAGCTTTCTTT	CAIRPTEMNTEAFF
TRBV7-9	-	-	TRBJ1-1	TGTGCCAGCACTCTCGGGTGGAGGTCGGGGGGGACTGAAGCTTTCTTT	CASTLGWRSGGTEAFF
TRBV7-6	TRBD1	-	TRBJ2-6	TGTGCCAGCTCTGGGGACAGGGGGCGCGGGGCCAACGTCCTGACTTTC	CASSGDRGRGANVLTF
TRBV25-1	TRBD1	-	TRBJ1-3	TGTGCCGGCACGGGACAGGGGTTCGACACCATATATTTT	CAGTGQGFDTIYF
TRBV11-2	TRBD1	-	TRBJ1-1	TGTGCCAGCAGCTTATACCGGGACAGGGAGACTGAAGCTTTCTTT	CASSLYRDRETEAFF
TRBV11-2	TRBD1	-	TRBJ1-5	TGTGCCAGCAGCTTCTTTTCGGGACAGGGCTCAGGCAATCAGCCCCAGCATTTT	CASSFFSGQGSGNQPQHF
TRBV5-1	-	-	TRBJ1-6	TGCGCCAGCAGTTCGACGGGAGAAAATTCACCCCTCCACTTT	CASSSTGENSPLHF
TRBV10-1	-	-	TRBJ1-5	TGCGCCAGGAAGGCAGGTGCGACGGTCAATCAGCCCCAGCATTTT	CARKAGATVNQPQHF
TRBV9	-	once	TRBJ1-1	TGTGCCAGCAGCGTATCCCCTCCGAGGAGCGGGGCAGACCTTCGGCCTGAAGCTTTCTTT	CASSVSPPRSGADLRPEAFF
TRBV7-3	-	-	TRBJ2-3	TGTGCCAGCAGCTTAACGTCGGGCACAGATACGCAGTATTTT	CASSLTSGTDTQYF
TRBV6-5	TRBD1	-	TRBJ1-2	TGTGCCAGCAGCCCCGGGACAGGTTATAGCTACACCTTC	CASSPGTGYSYTF
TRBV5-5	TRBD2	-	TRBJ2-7	TGTGCCAGCAGCGCGGCTCAAATGGGAGGCGGGGGGCGGACCTACGAGCAGTACTTC	CASSAAQMGGGGRTYEQYF
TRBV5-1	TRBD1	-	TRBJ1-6	TGCGCCAGCAGCTTGGTTGGACAGGGGCGGGATTCACCCCTCCACTTT	CASSLVGQGRDSPLHF
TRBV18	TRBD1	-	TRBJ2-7	TGTGCCAGCTCACCACCCGGGACAGGGGACGAGCAGTACTTC	CASSPPGTGDEQYF
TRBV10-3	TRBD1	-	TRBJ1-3	TGTGCCATCAGCCAACAGGGGGCGAGGTCTGGAAACACCATATATTTT	CAISQQGARSGNTIYF
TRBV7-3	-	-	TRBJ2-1	TGTGCCAGCAGCTTAGACCGACTTACCCTATTCTTC	CASSLDRLTLFF
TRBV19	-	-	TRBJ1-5	TGTGCCAGTAGTATAGATCTGCGGTCCGGGGGGCGAGACAATCAGCCCCAGCATTTT	CASSIDLRSGGRDNQPQHF
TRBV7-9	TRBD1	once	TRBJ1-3	TGTGCCAGCAGCTTAGGACAGGGATCCTCTGGAAACACCATATATTTT	CASSLGQGSSGNTIYF
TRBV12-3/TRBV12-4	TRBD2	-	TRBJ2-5	TGTGCCAGCGCCACGGGAGGTCAAGAGACCCAGTACTTC	CASATGGQETQYF
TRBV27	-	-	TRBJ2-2	TGTGCCAGCAGTACCCACAGGGCAACCGGGGAGCTGTTTTTT	CASSTHRATGELFF
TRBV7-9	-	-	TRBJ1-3	TGTGCCAGCAGCTTAGCGCGTGGGAGCGCGGCTGGAAACACCATATATTTT	CASSLARGSAAGNTIYF
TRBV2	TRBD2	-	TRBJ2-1	TGTGCCAGCAGTGAGATTCGGGGACTAGCGGGGGGCAGATACAATGAGCAGTTCTTC	CASSEIRGLAGGRYNEQFF
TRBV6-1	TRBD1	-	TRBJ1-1	TGTGCCAGCAGTGGCCGGGACAGGGGGCAGAAGAACACTGAAGCTTTCTTT	CASSGRDRGQKNTEAFF
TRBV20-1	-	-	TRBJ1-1	TGCAGTGCTAGAGAGGACAGTGAAGCTTTCTTT	CSAREDSEAFF
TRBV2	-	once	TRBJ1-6	TGTGCCAGCAGTGGGGGGGACCGGGGTTCAAATAATTCACCCCTCCACTTT	CASSGGDRGSNNSPLHF